The present TCR beta chain was sequenced within a study of T cell responses to AZD1222 COVID-19 vaccine (dated by TCRdb to about 2021). For the study in its entirety: AZD1222 recipients given second doses at about 4 weeks or at about 12 weeks were pooled, since spike-specific TCR depth and breadth were not found to differ between the two schedules. Trial participants were enrolled into age subgroups of 18-55, 56-69 and 70-plus years, which contained approximately 150, 30 and 60 TCR-sequenced participants, respectively. TCR sequencing covered 230 or so trial participants: 200 to 210 given two doses of AZD1222 and 26 given two doses of MenACWY control vaccine.

The sample's time point, from its label and the paper: baseline before first vaccination. The vaccinee samples were drawn from two UK trials, COV001 and COV002, one of which was a single-blind randomized controlled phase 2/3 trial testing AZD1222 (ChAdOx1 nCoV-19) in healthy adults. For TCRbeta chain sequencing, PBMC samples from trial participants were taken at day 0 and at day 28 after the second dose. The full study reports these points: Nearly half of unique spike-specific TCRs reportedly recognized epitopes outside regions mutated in the B.1.351 and B.1.1.7 variants. The vaccine-associated CD4 TCRs covered the entire spike protein, and the dominant responses fell in regions 160-218 and 743-854. Only a handful of AZD1222 recipients were SARS-CoV-2 seropositive at baseline, limiting conclusions about previously exposed vaccinees. In the small 56-69-year group, the increase in depth fell short of significance, most likely because of low power. Most participants were white British and females outnumbered males, and the authors suggested that clonal diversity may have been underestimated. Because no day 14 peak-response samples were available, repertoires were characterized only after the peak T cell response. A significant rise in spike-specific TCR breadth and depth was observed after two AZD1222 doses relative to day 0 and relative to MenACWY recipients.

The CDR3 regions of human TCRbeta chains were analyzed by immunosequencing. As for the authors' bioinformatics: Repertoire TCRs were checked for matches against a reference library of SARS-CoV-2-specific TCRs that had been generated using the MIRA antigen-specificity platform. Breadth meant the fraction of unique TCRs that were SARS-CoV-2-associated, whereas depth meant the fraction of total T cells that were SARS-CoV-2-associated. Each spike-specific TCR was assigned to its reactive spike region and to a CD4 or CD8 class using the MIRA data. Log10-transformed breadth and depth values were compared by one-way ANOVA with Sidak's multiple comparisons tests. Here the immuneACCESS table is served through TCRdb, limited to in-frame sequences with V and J called. Missing clones are a known gap in these copies; in checked studies unresolved V genes cover under half, and the rest lacks a known reason. V, J and clone size derive from that table, while D and trimming were established from the DNA sequence. The sample data list fewer than 90,000 clones, and nearly 90% of these were observed just once. The ten largest clones take up roughly 11% of the sample.

Taken from cysteine to phenylalanine, the CDR3 has 14 residues. Only the CDR3 DNA stays, 42 bases, in frame from base 1. The germline V gene provides CDR1 SNHLY and CDR2 FYNNEI. Trimming at the junction amounts to 4 bases on V and 4 bases on J, and the germline ends lie 13 bases apart. A word on this clone: The antigen this receptor binds is unknown. Per-nucleotide qualities are absent, and no much larger clonotype sits a single base away.

This clonotype was obtained from an adult in good health. The rearrangement combines TRBV2 with TRBJ1-2, with TRBD1 perhaps the D gene, on 6 matching bases. Sequencing used peripheral blood, obtained on day 0 of AZD1222 vaccination. The CDR3 protein is CASSGAGQTYGYTF. The nucleotide sequence reads as follows: TGTGCCAGCAGTGGGGCAGGACAGACCTATGGCTACACCTTC.